Below are 32 T cell receptor beta chains sequenced from a single sample in a study of CD8+ T cells in alopecia areata. Treatment described: oral pan-JAK inhibitor, 5-10 mg twice daily. Extraction and reverse transcription of RNA yielded cDNA as the sequencing template. Sequencing used immunoSEQ multiplex PCR; TCRdb keeps in-frame clones, though not all of them. The data show 100,000 or so clones, about 60% seen once. The sequenced sample was CD8+ T cells sorted from blood, obtained at approximately week 56, from a patient treated with tofacitinib. All receptors derive from a human donor with alopecia areata.

The gene calls are TRBV29-1 and TRBJ2-1, with a weak D call TRBD1 (6 bases). This CDR3 region has 14 residues. With 6 bases removed from V and 8 bases from J, the gap between germline ends came to 20 bases. CDR1 is SQVTM, CDR2 ANQGSEA, per germline. The CDR3 loop reads CSVARLAGDDEQFF. DNA for the CDR3: TGCAGCGTGGCTAGGCTTGCAGGGGATGATGAGCAGTTCTTC.

This clone was seen only a few times. The chain links TRBV5-1 to TRBJ1-2; D is perhaps TRBD1 (6 bases). CDR3 length equals 16 residues. Deletions cut 0 bases from V and 5 bases from J, with 17 bases between. Per germline, CDR1 SGHRS and CDR2 YFSETQ. CDR3 amino acids: CASSLGPAGQGYGYTF. The CDR3 bases are TGCGCCAGCAGCTTGGGGCCTGCGGGGCAGGGGTATGGCTACACCTTC.

The rearrangement links TRBV25-1 to TRBJ2-7, with D tentatively TRBD2 (5 bases). The V gene's germline CDR1 is MGHDK and CDR2 SYGVNS. This CDR3 is 13 amino acids long. V lost 3 bases to trimming and J lost 4 bases, with 10 bases between them. In DNA, the CDR3 is TGTGCCAGCAGTGAGTGGACTGAGTACGAGCAGTACTTC. Translation gives CASSEWTEYEQYF.

The chain couples TRBV6-1 to TRBJ1-1; D gene ambiguous. CDR3 length equals 14 residues. Per germline, CDR1 MNHNS and CDR2 SASEGT. V dropped 4 bases and J dropped 5 bases, with 14 bases sitting between them. The CDR3 loop reads CASSGSTWGTEAFF. CDR3 DNA: TGTGCCAGCAGTGGATCCACCTGGGGAACTGAAGCTTTCTTT.

The genes are TRBV5-6 and TRBJ1-1; 8 bases map to TRBD1. J gave up 11 bases and V 4 bases, and 7 bases lay outside the gene matches. The CDR3 totals 12 residues. In germline, CDR1 is SGHDT, CDR2 YYEEEE. CDR3 DNA sequence: TGTGCCAGCAGCACGGGACAGGCAGCCGCTTTCTTT. As protein: CASSTGQAAAFF.

The chain employs TRBV29-1 and TRBJ1-2; D gene unclear. Between the trimmed V and J ends, which lost 3 bases and 4 bases, there was a span of 12 bases. This CDR3 region has 13 residues. Germline values: CDR1 SQVTM, CDR2 ANQGSEA. The CDR3 nucleotides are TGCAGCGTTGATGGGCAGTCGGGCTATGGCTACACCTTC. Its protein is CSVDGQSGYGYTF.

V usage is TRBV11-2 and J usage is TRBJ2-3; D is perhaps TRBD1 or TRBD2 (5 bases each). The CDR3 runs 14 residues. From germline, CDR1 is SGHAT and CDR2 FQNNGV. V lost 3 bases to trimming and J lost 0 bases, with 7 bases between them. The CDR3 reads CASSFGDSTDTQYF. Here the CDR3 DNA reads TGTGCCAGCAGCTTCGGGGACAGCACAGATACGCAGTATTTT. Based on the CDR3 plus reference TRBV11-2 and TRBJ2-3, the full variable domain is EAGVAQSPRYKIIEKRQSVAFWCNPISGHATLYWYQQILGQGPKLLIQFQNNGVVDDSQLPKDRFSAERLKGVDSTLKIQPAKLEDSAVYLCASSFGDSTDTQYFGPGTRLTVL.

The genes are TRBV4-2 and TRBJ2-1, with 7 bases aligning to TRBD2. The V and J ends lost 0 bases and 5 bases, in that order; junction bases with no gene match: 4. CDR1 is LGHNA, CDR2 YNFKEQ, per germline. The CDR3 contains 15 residues. CDR3 sequence reads: CASSQDSGTNNEQFF. The CDR3 bases are TGTGCCAGCAGCCAAGACTCAGGGACTAACAATGAGCAGTTCTTC.

This clone has only a few counts. The chain recombines TRBV9 with TRBJ2-1; TRBD2 matches at 9 bases. After removal of 3 bases from V and 8 bases from J, the junction contained 12 bases not matched to a gene. CDR3 length: 16 residues. CDR1 is SGDLS, CDR2 YYNGEE, per germline. The CDR3 is CASSGQAGGEGHEQFF. The CDR3 DNA reads TGTGCCAGCAGCGGCCAAGCGGGGGGAGAGGGCCATGAGCAGTTCTTC.

V usage is TRBV30 and J usage is TRBJ2-5, with TRBD1 matching 10 bases. Germline CDR1 GTSNPN, CDR2 SVGIG (reference sequence). The CDR3 consists of 18 residues. Losses at the gene ends were 0 bases for V and 7 bases for J; bases not matched to a gene: 17. CDR3 bases: TGTGCCTGGAGTGTACCCCCCGGGACAGGGGCTCGGGTAGGGACCCAGTACTTC. Translated, it gives CAWSVPPGTGARVGTQYF. The full variable domain, in which reference TRBV30 and TRBJ2-5 provide the parts outside the CDR3, is SQTIHQWPATLVQPVGSPLSLECTVEGTSNPNLYWYRQAAGRGLQLLFYSVGIGQISSEVPQNLSASRPQDRQFILSSKKLLLSDSGFYLCAWSVPPGTGARVGTQYFGPGTRLLVL.

The rearrangement links TRBV29-1 to TRBJ2-3; D is undetermined. V was trimmed by 4 bases and J by 3 bases, leaving 20 bases between them. CDR1 is SQVTM, CDR2 ANQGSEA, per germline. The CDR3 sequence is 16 residues long. This CDR3 reads CSVVARSGKGTDTQYF. The CDR3 coding sequence is TGCAGCGTTGTTGCCAGGTCTGGGAAAGGGACAGATACGCAGTATTTT.

This clone turned up a few times. J is TRBJ1-2 and V is TRBV30; D gene ambiguous. Germline assignment: CDR1 GTSNPN and CDR2 SVGIG (reference sequence). Trimming pared 7 bases from V and 4 bases from J, leaving 10 bases between. The CDR3 has 11 residues. In nucleotides, the CDR3 is TGTGCCTCAACGGACGGCTATGGCTACACCTTC. It encodes CASTDGYGYTF.

This chain connects TRBV30 to TRBJ1-3, with D perhaps TRBD1 (5 bases). This CDR3 has 15 residues. The ends were cut back, 5 bases at V and 0 bases at J, with 14 bases in the middle. Per the germline V gene, CDR1 is GTSNPN and CDR2 is SVGIG (reference sequence). The CDR3 loop reads CAWGGDFDSGNTIYF. As DNA, the CDR3 is TGTGCCTGGGGGGGAGACTTCGACTCTGGAAACACCATATATTTT.

The rearrangement links TRBV2 to TRBJ1-5; 7 bases map to TRBD1. With 10 bases clipped from V and 9 bases from J, the junction kept 18 bases outside the gene matches. Germline CDR1 SNHLY, CDR2 FYNNEI. The CDR3 is 15 amino acids. This chain's CDR3 is CATARGDRPRGPQHF. CDR3 bases: TGTGCCACCGCCAGGGGGGACCGGCCGAGGGGGCCCCAGCATTTT.

The CDR3 is CASSPRDNYGYTF. The CDR3 nucleotides are TGTGCCAGCAGCCCGAGAGATAACTATGGCTACACCTTC. The J gene is TRBJ1-2, the V gene TRBV7-9; unclear D gene. The germline V and J ends were trimmed by 5 bases and 1 base, with 8 bases remaining between them. CDR1 is SEHNR and CDR2 is FQNEAQ in the germline V gene (reference sequence). The CDR3 runs 13 residues.

The chain couples TRBV7-9 to TRBJ2-7, with TRBD1 identical over 7 bases. The CDR3 consists of 12 residues. Per the germline V gene, CDR1 is SEHNR and CDR2 is FQNEAQ (reference sequence). The V and J ends lost 6 bases and 6 bases, in that order; junction bases with no gene match: 5. The CDR3 spells CASSPTGTEQYF. The CDR3 nucleotides are TGTGCCAGCAGTCCGACAGGGACCGAGCAGTACTTC.

The V and J genes are TRBV7-2 and TRBJ2-3; D unresolved. Per germline, CDR1 SGHTA and CDR2 FQGNSA. V was clipped by 6 bases and J by 5 bases, with 6 bases between them. This CDR3 spans 11 amino acids. CDR3 protein: CASRPLDTQYF. CDR3 nucleotide sequence: TGTGCCAGCAGACCCCTAGATACGCAGTATTTT.

This clone was seen a few times. The chain recombines TRBV29-1 with TRBJ1-4; D is unclear. This CDR3 contains 10 residues. Trimming stripped 6 bases from V and 6 bases from J, with 5 bases between. Germline assignment: CDR1 SQVTM and CDR2 ANQGSEA. CDR3 amino acids: CSVADEKLFF. The CDR3 nucleotides are TGCAGCGTCGCGGATGAAAAACTGTTTTTT.

The chain has TRBV2 and TRBJ1-1; D remains unclear. The CDR3 totals 10 residues. Germline CDR1 and CDR2: SNHLY and FYNNEI. Trimming stripped 7 bases from V and 8 bases from J, with 8 bases between. CDR3 residues: CASMGREAFF. DNA of the CDR3: TGTGCCAGCATGGGTAGGGAAGCTTTCTTT. Based on the CDR3 plus reference TRBV2 and TRBJ1-1, the full variable domain is EPEVTQTPSHQVTQMGQEVILRCVPISNHLYFYWYRQILGQKVEFLVSFYNNEISEKSEIFDDQFSVERPDGSNFTLKIRSTKLEDSAMYFCASMGREAFFGQGTRLTVV.

This clone has just a few counts. The chain couples TRBV19 to TRBJ1-2; D call uncertain. This CDR3 has 16 residues. The germline CDR1 and CDR2 sequences are LNHDA and SQIVND (reference sequence). Trimming pared 5 bases from V and 0 bases from J, leaving 16 bases between. Here the CDR3 DNA reads TGTGCCAGTAGTGCGAGACCCGGCGGGGCTAACTATGGCTACACCTTC. Translated, it gives CASSARPGGANYGYTF.

The J gene is TRBJ2-3, the V gene TRBV2; no clear D gene. CDR1 is SNHLY, CDR2 FYNNEI, per germline. Trimming cost V 6 bases and J 5 bases, with 3 bases left between them. This CDR3 comprises 10 residues. Here the CDR3 reads CASRGDTQYF. The CDR3 nucleotides read TGTGCCAGCAGGGGAGATACGCAGTATTTT.

This clone turned up a few times. The V gene is TRBV6-4, the J gene TRBJ1-1, with a tentative D call TRBD1 (6 bases). V was shortened by 5 bases and J by 3 bases, with 10 bases between the two germline ends. The V gene's germline CDR1 is MRHNA and CDR2 SNTAGT. The CDR3 spans 13 residues. In DNA, the CDR3 is TGTGCCAGCAGTAGAGGGGGTCACACTGAAGCTTTCTTT. Its protein is CASSRGGHTEAFF.

This chain connects TRBV19 to TRBJ1-5; no definite D call. The germline V gene encodes CDR1 LNHDA and CDR2 SQIVND (reference sequence). This CDR3 contains 12 residues. V was clipped by 7 bases and J by 2 bases, with 6 bases between them. The CDR3: CASTGGNQPQHF. CDR3 in DNA: TGTGCCAGTACGGGTGGCAATCAGCCCCAGCATTTT.

J is TRBJ2-5 and V is TRBV5-6, with 10 bases aligning to TRBD2. The V gene end was trimmed by 1 base and the J gene end by 7 bases; junction bases not matched to a gene: 13. The CDR3 totals 17 residues. Germline V gene data show CDR1 as SGHDT and CDR2 as YYEEEE. The CDR3 is CASSLLLAGIKDGTQYF. The CDR3 DNA reads as TGTGCCAGCAGCTTGCTACTAGCGGGGATAAAAGATGGGACCCAGTACTTC.

The chain links TRBV10-3 to TRBJ2-5; 15 positions agree with TRBD2. CDR3 length equals 18 residues. Germline V gene sequence: CDR1 ENHRY, CDR2 SYGVKD. V was clipped by 0 bases and J by 3 bases; unmatched bases: 5. CDR3: CAISESTGLAGGKETQYF. CDR3 bases: TGTGCCATCAGTGAGTCGACGGGACTAGCGGGGGGAAAAGAGACCCAGTACTTC.

This chain connects TRBV7-3 to TRBJ2-1; TRBD2 might be the D (6 bases). Germline V lookup: CDR1 SGHTA, CDR2 FQGTGA. This CDR3 comprises 16 residues. V lost 1 base and J 2 bases, leaving 12 bases between the germline ends. This CDR3 is CASSLSRRGAYNEQFF. The CDR3 DNA reads as TGTGCCAGCAGCTTAAGCCGGCGGGGAGCCTACAATGAGCAGTTCTTC. The full variable domain, rest sourced from reference TRBV7-3 and TRBJ2-1, is GAGVSQTPSNKVTEKGKYVELRCDPISGHTALYWYRQSLGQGPEFLIYFQGTGAADDSGLPNDRFFAVRPEGSVSTLKIQRTERGDSAVYLCASSLSRRGAYNEQFFGPGTRLTVL.

This clone was seen a few times. The genes are TRBV19 and TRBJ2-5, with a weak D call TRBD2 (6 bases). V lost 3 bases to trimming and J lost 4 bases, with 9 bases between them. This CDR3 spans 13 amino acids. In germline, CDR1 is LNHDA, CDR2 SQIVND (reference sequence). The CDR3 loop reads CASSIGGSETQYF. In DNA form, the CDR3 reads TGTGCCAGTAGTATTGGGGGGTCAGAGACCCAGTACTTC.

There are a few counts of this clone. Written as DNA, the CDR3 is TGCAGCGTCCATGGGACAGAAAAGAACACTGAAGCTTTCTTT. It encodes CSVHGTEKNTEAFF. The V call is TRBV29-1, the J call TRBJ1-1; 7 bases fit TRBD1. Germline CDR1 reads SQVTM; CDR2 reads ANQGSEA. The CDR3 runs to 14 residues. V dropped 6 bases and J dropped 1; count of bases not matched to a gene: 8.

CDR3 in DNA: TGTGCCACCACGGGGGTCGGGGAGCTGTTTTTT. Translating it yields CATTGVGELFF. The chain uses TRBV7-9 and TRBJ2-2, with TRBD2 as a possible D gene (6 bases). The V end lost 10 bases, the J end lost 7 bases, and 10 bases lay between the germline ends. Germline lookup yields CDR1 SEHNR and CDR2 FQNEAQ (reference sequence). This CDR3 region has 11 residues.

The chain recombines TRBV30 with TRBJ1-2, with unresolved D. Trimming stripped 1 base from V and 5 bases from J, with 11 bases between. CDR3 length: 13 amino acids. Germline CDR1 and CDR2: GTSNPN and SVGIG (reference sequence). CDR3 nucleotide sequence: TGTGCCTGGAGTGAGAAGGGATGGTATGGCTACACCTTC. Its translation is CAWSEKGWYGYTF.

This chain joins TRBV6-5 and TRBJ1-2; TRBD1 agrees at 8 bases. V gave up 5 bases and J gave up 6 bases; unmatched junction bases: 5. The CDR3 contains 13 residues. The germline CDR1 and CDR2 sequences are MNHEY and SVGAGI. The CDR3 spells CASSLQGADGYTF. CDR3 bases: TGTGCCAGCAGTCTCCAGGGGGCGGATGGCTACACCTTC.

The rearrangement links TRBV30 to TRBJ2-5; D might be TRBD2 (6 bases). Germline V gene sequence: CDR1 GTSNPN, CDR2 SVGIG (reference sequence). The V and J ends lost 0 bases and 4 bases respectively, with 9 bases between them. The CDR3 is made up of 13 amino acids. The CDR3 here is CAWSVSGRETQYF. CDR3 in DNA: TGTGCCTGGAGTGTTAGCGGCCGAGAGACCCAGTACTTC.